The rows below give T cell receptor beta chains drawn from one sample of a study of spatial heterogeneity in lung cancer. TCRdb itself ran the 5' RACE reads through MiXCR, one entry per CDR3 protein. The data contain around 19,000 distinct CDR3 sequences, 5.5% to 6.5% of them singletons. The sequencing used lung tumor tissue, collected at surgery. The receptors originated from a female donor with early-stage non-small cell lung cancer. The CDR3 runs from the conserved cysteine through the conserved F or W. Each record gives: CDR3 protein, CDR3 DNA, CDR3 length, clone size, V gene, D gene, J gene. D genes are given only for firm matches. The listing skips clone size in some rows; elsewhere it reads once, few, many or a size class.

CDR3: CASSPRQGTSGNTIYF
DNA: TGTGCCAGCAGTCCCCGACAGGGGACTTCTGGAAACACCATATATTTT
length: 16
size: many
V: TRBV6-6
D: TRBD1
J: TRBJ1-3

CDR3: CSVLKMGFPETQYF
DNA: TGCAGCGTTCTTAAAATGGGGTTTCCAGAGACCCAGTACTTC
length: 14
size: NA
V: TRBV29-1
D: NA
J: TRBJ2-5

CDR3: CASSSQTGGQEKLFF
DNA: TGTGCCAGCAGTTCGCAGACAGGGGGACAGGAAAAACTGTTTTTT
length: 15
size: medium-sized
V: TRBV27
D: TRBD1
J: TRBJ1-4

CDR3: CASSPGTSGPYEQYF
DNA: TGTGCCAGCAGCCCCGGGACTAGCGGGCCCTACGAGCAGTACTTC
length: 15
size: many
V: TRBV12-3/TRBV12-4
D: TRBD2
J: TRBJ2-7

CDR3: CSAPALGASTEAFF
DNA: TGCAGTGCCCCTGCGCTGGGGGCCTCGACTGAAGCTTTCTTT
length: 14
size: medium-sized
V: TRBV20-1
D: NA
J: TRBJ1-1

CDR3: CSVLQGPYEQYF
DNA: TGCAGCGTCCTACAGGGCCCCTACGAGCAGTACTTC
length: 12
size: many
V: TRBV29-1
D: NA
J: TRBJ2-7

CDR3: CASSFQGGTEAFF
DNA: TGTGCCAGCAGCTTTCAAGGGGGCACTGAAGCTTTCTTT
length: 13
size: many
V: TRBV7-9
D: NA
J: TRBJ1-1

CDR3: CASSERELLGYTF
DNA: TGTGCCAGTAGCGAAAGGGAGCTGTTGGGCTACACCTTC
length: 13
size: many
V: TRBV19
D: NA
J: TRBJ1-2

CDR3: CSGTEGREQYF
DNA: TGCAGTGGGACGGAGGGGAGGGAGCAGTACTTC
length: 11
size: many
V: TRBV20-1
D: NA
J: TRBJ2-7

CDR3: CASGSEESSYNSPLHF
DNA: TGTGCCAGCGGGAGCGAGGAAAGCTCCTATAATTCACCCCTCCACTTT
length: 16
size: many
V: TRBV27
D: NA
J: TRBJ1-6

CDR3: CASSWPEDTQYF
DNA: TGTGCCAGCAGCTGGCCGGAGGATACGCAGTATTTT
length: 12
size: many
V: TRBV11-2
D: NA
J: TRBJ2-3

CDR3: CATSRDGGEGVYGYTF
DNA: TGTGCCACCAGCAGAGATGGGGGTGAGGGGGTCTATGGCTACACCTTC
length: 16
size: NA
V: TRBV15
D: NA
J: TRBJ1-2

CDR3: CASSTGTGKGYTF
DNA: TGTGCCAGCAGTACCGGGACAGGGAAAGGCTACACCTTC
length: 13
size: many
V: TRBV28
D: TRBD1
J: TRBJ1-2

CDR3: CASSPRASTAAETQYF
DNA: TGTGCCAGCAGCCCCCGGGCCTCGACGGCGGCGGAGACCCAGTACTTC
length: 16
size: NA
V: TRBV5-4
D: NA
J: TRBJ2-5

CDR3: CASRFLSRRSYEQYF
DNA: TGTGCAAGTCGCTTCCTCTCGAGGAGGTCCTACGAGCAGTACTTC
length: 15
size: few
V: TRBV12-2
D: NA
J: TRBJ2-7

CDR3: CASSPQGDGTDTQYF
DNA: TGTGCCAGCAGCCCCCAAGGGGACGGCACAGATACGCAGTATTTT
length: 15
size: many
V: TRBV9
D: NA
J: TRBJ2-3

CDR3: CSASRNTEAFF
DNA: TGCAGCGCGTCCAGGAACACTGAAGCTTTCTTT
length: 11
size: medium-sized
V: TRBV29-1
D: NA
J: TRBJ1-1

CDR3: CSAPWVDTQYF
DNA: TGCAGTGCACCCTGGGTAGATACGCAGTATTTT
length: 11
size: NA
V: TRBV20-1
D: NA
J: TRBJ2-3

CDR3: CASTRDRPLGNTIYF
DNA: TGTGCCAGCACTCGGGACAGGCCTCTCGGAAACACCATATATTTT
length: 15
size: many
V: TRBV2
D: TRBD1
J: TRBJ1-3

CDR3: CATCLTGYTGELFF
DNA: TGTGCCACCTGCCTTACAGGGTACACCGGGGAGCTGTTTTTT
length: 14
size: many
V: TRBV19
D: NA
J: TRBJ2-2

CDR3: CASTEKGALGEQYF
DNA: TGTGCCAGCACCGAAAAGGGGGCATTGGGCGAGCAGTACTTC
length: 14
size: many
V: TRBV27
D: TRBD1
J: TRBJ2-7

CDR3: CASKDLFQPQHF
DNA: TGTGCCAGCAAAGACCTCTTCCAGCCCCAGCATTTT
length: 12
size: many
V: TRBV28
D: NA
J: TRBJ1-5

CDR3: CASSTLWTASTEAFF
DNA: TGTGCCAGCAGCACGCTTTGGACAGCTAGCACTGAAGCTTTCTTT
length: 15
size: many
V: TRBV7-9
D: NA
J: TRBJ1-1

CDR3: CASSSPGAPSGNTEAFF
DNA: TGTGCCAGCTCCAGTCCCGGGGCACCCTCGGGGAACACTGAAGCTTTCTTT
length: 17
size: many
V: TRBV6-1
D: NA
J: TRBJ1-1

CDR3: CASGKLAGVPHNEQFF
DNA: TGTGCCAGCGGAAAACTAGCGGGAGTACCCCACAATGAGCAGTTCTTC
length: 16
size: many
V: TRBV9
D: TRBD2
J: TRBJ2-1

CDR3: CASSVGASGTPDTQYF
DNA: TGTGCCAGCAGCGTAGGAGCTAGCGGGACCCCAGATACGCAGTATTTT
length: 16
size: many
V: TRBV9
D: TRBD2
J: TRBJ2-3

CDR3: CASSLDRGNPGDEQFF
DNA: TGTGCCAGCAGCTTAGACCGGGGGAACCCCGGGGATGAGCAGTTCTTC
length: 16
size: many
V: TRBV7-8
D: NA
J: TRBJ2-1

CDR3: CASGGLTPGDNEQFF
DNA: TGTGCCAGTGGAGGACTAACTCCGGGGGACAATGAGCAGTTCTTC
length: 15
size: many
V: TRBV27
D: NA
J: TRBJ2-1

CDR3: CASSYAGTGGTDTQYF
DNA: TGTGCCAGCAGCTACGCCGGGACAGGGGGGACAGATACGCAGTATTTT
length: 16
size: many
V: TRBV6-6
D: TRBD1
J: TRBJ2-3